This T cell receptor beta chain was found in a study of T cells after somatic rescue of genetic block. The data were produced by immunoSEQ multiplex PCR, yet TCRdb's version contains in-frame clones alone and is incomplete. Among over 14,000 clones, around 71% were seen once, and the ten largest hold 12% to 15%. This CDR3 comprises 13 residues. The sequence was collected from a boy between 5 and 17 years old. The V call is TRBV21-1, the J call TRBJ1-2; TRBD1 reflects the table's D call only, with no check against the DNA. TRBV21-1 is classified as a pseudogene. The sample taken for sequencing was peripheral blood mononuclear cells (PBMCs). CDR3 loop: CASSKDSNYGYTF. CDR3 in DNA: TGTGCCAGCAGCAAAGACAGTAACTATGGCTACACCTTC.